This T cell receptor beta chain was sequenced in a study of shared clonotypes between healthy human individuals. Study details: Sampling drew on donors who were a couple of women and a few men aged 18 to 49.

Study findings and constraints: Naive CD4 clonotype sharing across a handful of donors was approximately 5%. Rarefaction demonstrated incomplete sorted-subset sequencing despite large depth.

This clone was counted only a few times. Its antigen is as yet unknown. TCRdb's table, derived via immunoSEQ multiplex PCR, lists solely in-frame clones and lacks some. The table shows approximately 2.5 million clones, with approximately 90% occurring only once. Germline CDR1 SGHRS, CDR2 YFSETQ. The CDR3 extends over 15 amino acids. Deletions cut 5 bases from V and 0 bases from J, with 14 bases between. Sequencing was performed on naive CD4+ T cells sorted from blood. Subset here: CD45RA+ positively selected. This clonotype was obtained from a man aged 18 to 29 in good health. The chain uses TRBV5-1 and TRBJ1-1, with a weak D call TRBD1 (6 bases). CDR3 amino acids: CASRQDTGMNTEAFF. The DNA for the CDR3 is TGCGCCAGCAGACAAGATACAGGGATGAACACTGAAGCTTTCTTT.